These T cell receptor beta chains were read from a single sample in a study of T cells in Graves' hyperthyroidism and ophthalmopathy. TCRdb processed the multiplex PCR reads anew with MiXCR; each CDR3 protein has one entry. The sample records about 700,000 distinct CDR3 sequences, 14% being singletons. The specimen sequenced was blood. Receptors were obtained from a woman under 30 with Graves' hyperthyroidism. Both conserved end residues are part of each CDR3. D genes are given only for firm matches. Size is omitted from some rows. Given values are once, few, many or a class for expanded clones.

cdr3_length: 17; d_call: TRBD1; v_call: TRBV5-5; clone_size: -; j_call: TRBJ1-4; cdr3_nt: TGTGCCAGCAGCTTGGACAGGGGGTTTGGCACTAATGAAAAACTGTTTTTT; cdr3_aa: CASSLDRGFGTNEKLFF
cdr3_length: 15; d_call: -; v_call: TRBV4-3; clone_size: many; j_call: TRBJ1-2; cdr3_nt: TGCGCCAGCAGCCAAGTGGGGAAAGCTAACTATGGCTACACCTTC; cdr3_aa: CASSQVGKANYGYTF
cdr3_length: 17; d_call: -; v_call: TRBV11-2; clone_size: many; j_call: TRBJ2-1; cdr3_nt: TGTGCCAGCAGCCCCCGAAGACCGGCGATCCCAAGGAATGAGCAGTTCTTC; cdr3_aa: CASSPRRPAIPRNEQFF
cdr3_length: 13; d_call: TRBD1; v_call: TRBV6-2/TRBV6-3; clone_size: -; j_call: TRBJ1-2; cdr3_nt: TGTGCCAGCAAGTCGACAGGGTATTATGGCTACACCTTC; cdr3_aa: CASKSTGYYGYTF
cdr3_length: 15; d_call: -; v_call: TRBV2; clone_size: many; j_call: TRBJ1-4; cdr3_nt: TGTGCCAGCAGCGGCACGACAGGCACTACTGAAAAACTGTTTTTT; cdr3_aa: CASSGTTGTTEKLFF
cdr3_length: 15; d_call: TRBD2; v_call: TRBV6-1; clone_size: -; j_call: TRBJ2-5; cdr3_nt: TGTGCCAGCAGACTCCTTAGCGGGAGTCAAGAGACCCAGTACTTC; cdr3_aa: CASRLLSGSQETQYF
cdr3_length: 17; d_call: TRBD1; v_call: TRBV3-1; clone_size: many; j_call: TRBJ2-7; cdr3_nt: TGTGCCAGCAGCCAAGACTCCAGGGGGATGGGAGTCTACGAGCAGTACTTC; cdr3_aa: CASSQDSRGMGVYEQYF
cdr3_length: 15; d_call: -; v_call: TRBV18; clone_size: many; j_call: TRBJ2-2; cdr3_nt: TGTGCCAGCTCACCGGGAATAGAGAGCACCGGGGAGCTGTTTTTT; cdr3_aa: CASSPGIESTGELFF
cdr3_length: 15; d_call: TRBD2; v_call: TRBV6-7; clone_size: once; j_call: TRBJ2-5; cdr3_nt: TGTGCCAGCAGTACACCGGGACTAGCGGGAGAGACCCAGTACTTC; cdr3_aa: CASSTPGLAGETQYF
cdr3_length: 19; d_call: -; v_call: TRBV7-9; clone_size: -; j_call: TRBJ1-1; cdr3_nt: TGTGCCAGCAGCTTAGAAAAAGGTGTCGGGCAAAGGCTGAACACTGAAGCTTTCTTT; cdr3_aa: CASSLEKGVGQRLNTEAFF
cdr3_length: 16; d_call: TRBD1; v_call: TRBV20-1; clone_size: -; j_call: TRBJ1-6; cdr3_nt: TGCAGTGCTAGTATCCGCCGGGGACAGACCAATTCACCCCTCCACTTT; cdr3_aa: CSASIRRGQTNSPLHF
cdr3_length: 15; d_call: TRBD2; v_call: TRBV20-1; clone_size: few; j_call: TRBJ2-4; cdr3_nt: TGCAGTGCTAGATTTGCGGGAGGGAGCAAAAACATTCAGTACTTC; cdr3_aa: CSARFAGGSKNIQYF
cdr3_length: 17; d_call: TRBD1; v_call: TRBV7-9; clone_size: -; j_call: TRBJ2-1; cdr3_nt: TGTGCCAGCAGTTTAATTTTTACGGGACAGGGGAACAATGAGCAGTTCTTC; cdr3_aa: CASSLIFTGQGNNEQFF
cdr3_length: 15; d_call: -; v_call: TRBV25-1; clone_size: few; j_call: TRBJ1-4; cdr3_nt: TGTGCCAGCAGCCGTGGGTCGGAGTTTGGAGAAAAACTGTTTTTT; cdr3_aa: CASSRGSEFGEKLFF
cdr3_length: 14; d_call: TRBD1; v_call: TRBV7-8; clone_size: -; j_call: TRBJ1-2; cdr3_nt: TGTGCCAGCAGCCTTAGGACAGGGAGCGATGGCTACACCTTC; cdr3_aa: CASSLRTGSDGYTF
cdr3_length: 15; d_call: -; v_call: TRBV6-2/TRBV6-3; clone_size: -; j_call: TRBJ2-5; cdr3_nt: TGTGCCAGCAGTTACTCGGTCCTAAGAGGGGAGACCCAGTACTTC; cdr3_aa: CASSYSVLRGETQYF
cdr3_length: 14; d_call: -; v_call: TRBV18; clone_size: many; j_call: TRBJ1-2; cdr3_nt: TGTGCCAGCTCTCCTGTCGATGGGGGGAAAGGCTACACCTTC; cdr3_aa: CASSPVDGGKGYTF
cdr3_length: 17; d_call: TRBD1; v_call: TRBV18; clone_size: many; j_call: TRBJ1-4; cdr3_nt: TGTGCCAGCTCACCACCGCGGACAGGGGGGTCAAGTGAAAAACTGTTTTTT; cdr3_aa: CASSPPRTGGSSEKLFF
cdr3_length: 13; d_call: -; v_call: TRBV7-9; clone_size: many; j_call: TRBJ2-7; cdr3_nt: TGTGCCAGCAGCTCCGGGACACGCTACGAGCAGTACTTC; cdr3_aa: CASSSGTRYEQYF
cdr3_length: 13; d_call: -; v_call: TRBV5-1; clone_size: few; j_call: TRBJ2-1; cdr3_nt: TGCGCCAGCAGCTTTCGGGGATCCGATGAGCAGTTCTTC; cdr3_aa: CASSFRGSDEQFF
cdr3_length: 15; d_call: -; v_call: TRBV19; clone_size: -; j_call: TRBJ2-2; cdr3_nt: TGTGCCAGTAGCCCGGGACTGATGAACACCGGGGAGCTGGTTTTT; cdr3_aa: CASSPGLMNTGELVF
cdr3_length: 16; d_call: TRBD2; v_call: TRBV29-1; clone_size: many; j_call: TRBJ2-1; cdr3_nt: TGCAGCGTTCCGGGACTAGCGGGAGCGGACTACAATGAGCAGTTCTTC; cdr3_aa: CSVPGLAGADYNEQFF
cdr3_length: 13; d_call: -; v_call: TRBV13; clone_size: many; j_call: TRBJ2-7; cdr3_nt: TGTGCCAGCAGCTCCCGGGGGCGTTACGAGCAGTACTTC; cdr3_aa: CASSSRGRYEQYF
cdr3_length: 15; d_call: -; v_call: TRBV5-1; clone_size: -; j_call: TRBJ1-1; cdr3_nt: TGCGCCAGCAGCTTGGCGGAGGGTACGAACACTGAAGCTTTCTTT; cdr3_aa: CASSLAEGTNTEAFF
cdr3_length: 13; d_call: -; v_call: TRBV20-1; clone_size: many; j_call: TRBJ2-7; cdr3_nt: TGCAGTGCTAGGGACTGGAGCTCCTACGAGCAGTACTTC; cdr3_aa: CSARDWSSYEQYF
cdr3_length: 14; d_call: TRBD1; v_call: TRBV6-2/TRBV6-3; clone_size: -; j_call: TRBJ1-5; cdr3_nt: TGTGCCAGCAGTTATGACAGGGGGGCTCAGCCCCAGCATTTT; cdr3_aa: CASSYDRGAQPQHF
cdr3_length: 17; d_call: TRBD2; v_call: TRBV5-6; clone_size: many; j_call: TRBJ2-7; cdr3_nt: TGTGCCAGCAGCTCCCCCCTTCCGGGACTAGCCTTCTACGAGCAGTACTTC; cdr3_aa: CASSSPLPGLAFYEQYF
cdr3_length: 15; d_call: -; v_call: TRBV20-1; clone_size: many; j_call: TRBJ2-5; cdr3_nt: TGCAGTGCTAGAGATCGGAATGCAGGGGTAGAGACCCAGTACTTC; cdr3_aa: CSARDRNAGVETQYF
cdr3_length: 13; d_call: -; v_call: TRBV6-1; clone_size: many; j_call: TRBJ1-1; cdr3_nt: TGTGCCAGCAGTCCTGGACAGTTCACTGAAGCTTTCTTT; cdr3_aa: CASSPGQFTEAFF
cdr3_length: 15; d_call: TRBD1; v_call: TRBV7-9; clone_size: many; j_call: TRBJ2-1; cdr3_nt: TGTGCCAGCAGCTTACCCGGGACAGGGGAGACTGAGCAGTTCTTC; cdr3_aa: CASSLPGTGETEQFF
cdr3_length: 17; d_call: TRBD1; v_call: TRBV20-1; clone_size: -; j_call: TRBJ2-2; cdr3_nt: TGCAGTGCTAGAGATCTGTCAGGGGGCTTCGGGACCGGGGAGCTGTTTTTT; cdr3_aa: CSARDLSGGFGTGELFF
cdr3_length: 15; d_call: TRBD1; v_call: TRBV29-1; clone_size: few; j_call: TRBJ2-7; cdr3_nt: TGCAGCGTTCGCAGCGGAGGGACAGGGGGTTCCGAGCAGTACTTC; cdr3_aa: CSVRSGGTGGSEQYF
cdr3_length: 14; d_call: -; v_call: TRBV20-1; clone_size: many; j_call: TRBJ1-5; cdr3_nt: TGCAGTGCCACCCACTCCCCGGGTCGACAGCCCCAGCATTTT; cdr3_aa: CSATHSPGRQPQHF
cdr3_length: 14; d_call: -; v_call: TRBV28; clone_size: many; j_call: TRBJ1-4; cdr3_nt: TGTGCCAGCAGTTTACCCGCAGGGAGGGAAAAACTGTTTTTT; cdr3_aa: CASSLPAGREKLFF
cdr3_length: 15; d_call: TRBD1; v_call: TRBV28; clone_size: many; j_call: TRBJ2-7; cdr3_nt: TGTGCCAGCACTCCTAACGCAGGGGGTCCCTACGAGCAGTACTTC; cdr3_aa: CASTPNAGGPYEQYF
cdr3_length: 14; d_call: -; v_call: TRBV6-2/TRBV6-3; clone_size: -; j_call: TRBJ1-1; cdr3_nt: TGTGCCAGCAGCTCTAGGTTTATGAACGCTGAAGCTTTCTTT; cdr3_aa: CASSSRFMNAEAFF
cdr3_length: 15; d_call: TRBD1; v_call: TRBV7-8; clone_size: many; j_call: TRBJ2-5; cdr3_nt: TGTGCCAGCAGCTCCGAGGACAGGGCTGAAGAGACCCAGTACTTC; cdr3_aa: CASSSEDRAEETQYF
cdr3_length: 22; d_call: TRBD1; v_call: TRBV6-1; clone_size: many; j_call: TRBJ1-5; cdr3_nt: TGTGCCAGCAGTGAAGCGGGGACAGGGGTTAGTGCGTGGAGTTATAGCAATCAGCCCCAGCATTTT; cdr3_aa: CASSEAGTGVSAWSYSNQPQHF
cdr3_length: 15; d_call: -; v_call: TRBV6-9; clone_size: -; j_call: TRBJ2-2; cdr3_nt: TGTGCCAGCAGTTACGGGACAAGTGGAGTCGGGGAGCTGTTTTTT; cdr3_aa: CASSYGTSGVGELFF
cdr3_length: 14; d_call: -; v_call: TRBV28; clone_size: few; j_call: TRBJ1-6; cdr3_nt: TGTGCCAGCAGACCCGGGGGGGCCTATTCACCCCTCCACTTT; cdr3_aa: CASRPGGAYSPLHF
cdr3_length: 17; d_call: -; v_call: TRBV7-3; clone_size: few; j_call: TRBJ1-4; cdr3_nt: TGTGCCAGCAGCTCCGCGCGGGGAACAGTGAATAATGAAAAACTGTTTTTT; cdr3_aa: CASSSARGTVNNEKLFF
cdr3_length: 15; d_call: TRBD1; v_call: TRBV30; clone_size: -; j_call: TRBJ2-5; cdr3_nt: TGTGCCTGGGGCATCGGACAGGGGGCGGGAGAGACCCAGTACTTC; cdr3_aa: CAWGIGQGAGETQYF
cdr3_length: 20; d_call: TRBD2; v_call: TRBV4-1; clone_size: -; j_call: TRBJ2-4; cdr3_nt: TGCGCCAGCAGCCAAGGGGTAATAGCGGGAGGGCTACTAGCCAAAAACATTCAGTACTTC; cdr3_aa: CASSQGVIAGGLLAKNIQYF
cdr3_length: 20; d_call: TRBD2; v_call: TRBV7-8; clone_size: few; j_call: TRBJ2-1; cdr3_nt: TGTGCCAGCAGCCTTAAGGGCCGCGGGCTAGCGGGACCTAACGATAATGAGCAGTTCTTC; cdr3_aa: CASSLKGRGLAGPNDNEQFF
cdr3_length: 15; d_call: -; v_call: TRBV6-1; clone_size: many; j_call: TRBJ1-1; cdr3_nt: TGTGCCAGCAGGTCTCCGACAGGCGCCCTGTCTGAAGCTTTCTTT; cdr3_aa: CASRSPTGALSEAFF
cdr3_length: 15; d_call: -; v_call: TRBV9; clone_size: few; j_call: TRBJ1-3; cdr3_nt: TGTGCCAGCAGCCCCGGCGGGAGCTCTGGAAACACCATATATTTT; cdr3_aa: CASSPGGSSGNTIYF
cdr3_length: 14; d_call: TRBD2; v_call: TRBV20-1; clone_size: -; j_call: TRBJ2-1; cdr3_nt: TGCAGTGCTCGAAGGACTAGCGGGAGCCATGAGCAGTTCTTC; cdr3_aa: CSARRTSGSHEQFF
cdr3_length: 14; d_call: TRBD2; v_call: TRBV28; clone_size: many; j_call: TRBJ2-3; cdr3_nt: TGTGCCAGCAGTCTGAGACTAGCGTCGGATACGCAGTATTTT; cdr3_aa: CASSLRLASDTQYF
cdr3_length: 13; d_call: TRBD2; v_call: TRBV20-1; clone_size: few; j_call: TRBJ2-7; cdr3_nt: TGCAGTGCCGTAGCGGGAGTCTCCTACGAGCAGTACTTC; cdr3_aa: CSAVAGVSYEQYF
cdr3_length: 17; d_call: TRBD1; v_call: TRBV7-3; clone_size: many; j_call: TRBJ1-2; cdr3_nt: TGTGCCAGCTCACCGGGACAGGGGCCCAACCCCCGCTATGGCTACACCTTC; cdr3_aa: CASSPGQGPNPRYGYTF
cdr3_length: 14; d_call: TRBD1; v_call: TRBV2; clone_size: many; j_call: TRBJ1-1; cdr3_nt: TGTGCCAGCAGCGGACAGGGGGAGAGTAGGAAAGCTTTCTTT; cdr3_aa: CASSGQGESRKAFF
cdr3_length: 15; d_call: -; v_call: TRBV6-1; clone_size: -; j_call: TRBJ1-3; cdr3_nt: TGTGCCAGCAGTCCACCTTTGGGGTTTGGAAACACCATATATTTT; cdr3_aa: CASSPPLGFGNTIYF
cdr3_length: 13; d_call: -; v_call: TRBV7-9; clone_size: many; j_call: TRBJ2-3; cdr3_nt: TGTGCCAGCAGCTATCCACTAGGAGATACGCAGTATTTT; cdr3_aa: CASSYPLGDTQYF
cdr3_length: 16; d_call: TRBD1; v_call: TRBV11-1; clone_size: many; j_call: TRBJ2-3; cdr3_nt: TGTGCCAGCAGCTTAGGGAGAAAGGGGGCCCAGGATACGCAGTATTTT; cdr3_aa: CASSLGRKGAQDTQYF